These 27 T cell receptor beta chains originate from one sample sequenced in a study of blood T cell repertoires in COVID-19. Assay used: immunoSEQ multiplex PCR; TCRdb lists only in-frame clones, some missing. The table shows approximately 150,000 clones, with roughly 82% occurring only once. Sequenced sample: peripheral blood. All receptors come from a human donor with acute or convalescent COVID-19. The donor label of this sample is uncertain.

This clone was recorded once. The rearrangement joins TRBV30 to TRBJ1-5; 8 bases align to TRBD1. The ends lost 5 bases at V and 0 bases at J; junction bases unmatched: 15. CDR1 is GTSNPN, CDR2 SVGIG, per germline (reference sequence). This CDR3 has 18 amino acids. The DNA of the CDR3 is TGTGCCTGGGAGGCCCACAGGGGGTTTGGACTTAGCAATCAGCCCCAGCATTTT. Translated, it gives CAWEAHRGFGLSNQPQHF.

The chain links TRBV5-4 to TRBJ2-7; 7 bases are a match to TRBD1. CDR1 SGHNT and CDR2 YYREEE come from the germline V gene (reference sequence). V shed 7 bases and J 5 bases; nucleotides not matched to a gene: 9. This CDR3 has 13 amino acids. CDR3: CASGTGVSHEQYF. The DNA of the CDR3 is TGTGCCAGCGGAACAGGGGTTTCCCACGAGCAGTACTTC. Supplemented by reference TRBV5-4 and TRBJ2-7, the full variable domain reads ETGVTQSPTHLIKTRGQQVTLRCSSQSGHNTVSWYQQALGQGPQFIFQYYREEENGRGNFPPRFSGLQFPNYSSELNVNALELDDSALYLCASGTGVSHEQYFGPGTRLTVT.

As for this clone: At one end the junction does not follow the germline gene, possibly because of a read error. The chain couples TRBV7-3 to TRBJ2-7, with D possibly being TRBD2 (7 bases). The CDR3 spans 11 residues. Germline loops: CDR1 SGHTA, CDR2 FQGTGA. The CDR3: CGGPVTYEQYF. The CDR3 DNA is TGCGGGGGGCCGGTTACCTACGAGCAGTACTTC.

This chain connects TRBV14 to TRBJ1-2; possibly TRBD1 for D (5 bases). V gave up 4 bases and J gave up 2 bases, with 14 bases separating them. Germline CDR1 and CDR2: SGHDN and FVKESK. The CDR3 covers 15 residues. CDR3 bases: TGTGCCAGCAGCCCCCCTGGGGCGATCAACTATGGCTACACCTTC. Protein sequence: CASSPPGAINYGYTF.

Only one count was recorded for this clone. The rearrangement links TRBV10-1 to TRBJ2-7; 9 bases are shared with TRBD1. CDR3 length: 15 residues. From germline, CDR1 is WNHNN and CDR2 SYGVQD (reference sequence). The V segment lost 3 bases and the J segment 4 bases; nucleotides outside the gene matches: 7. The CDR3 here is CASSDGTGRAYEQYF. As DNA, the CDR3 is TGCGCCAGCAGTGACGGGACAGGGAGGGCATACGAGCAGTACTTC.

This rearrangement joins TRBV27 to TRBJ2-5, with TRBD2 identical over 8 bases. Unmatched junction bases numbered 10, after V lost 2 bases and J lost 5 bases. This CDR3 has 16 residues. Germline lookup yields CDR1 MNHEY and CDR2 SMNVEV (reference sequence). CDR3 protein: CASSLTSASGLETQYF. CDR3 sequence (DNA): TGTGCCAGCAGTTTAACGTCGGCTAGCGGGCTCGAGACCCAGTACTTC.

This clone occurred a few times. The chain is built from TRBV7-2 and TRBJ1-1; 7 bases line up with TRBD1. The V and J ends lost 1 base and 3 bases, in that order; junction bases with no gene match: 11. The CDR3 contains 17 residues. Germline values: CDR1 SGHTA, CDR2 FQGNSA. In DNA, the CDR3 is TGTGCCAGCAGCTTAGTCGATGGCAGGGGGGAGGACACTGAAGCTTTCTTT. It specifies CASSLVDGRGEDTEAFF. The full variable domain, completed using reference TRBV7-2 and TRBJ1-1, is GAGVSQSPSNKVTEKGKDVELRCDPISGHTALYWYRQSLGQGLEFLIYFQGNSAPDKSGLPSDRFSAERTGGSVSTLTIQRTQQEDSAVYLCASSLVDGRGEDTEAFFGQGTRLTVV.

J is TRBJ1-6 and V is TRBV7-2; 8 positions match TRBD1. The CDR3 covers 15 residues. Trimming at V came to 5 bases and at J to 7 bases, leaving 7 bases not matched to a gene. Germline CDR1 reads SGHTA; CDR2 reads FQGNSA. The CDR3 is CASSPLDRGNSPLHF. The CDR3, as DNA: TGTGCCAGCAGCCCGTTAGACAGGGGAAATTCACCCCTCCACTTT.

The CDR3 region has the DNA TGCAGCGTTGAGGGGAGCTACGAGCAGTTCTTC. Translated, it gives CSVEGSYEQFF. This rearrangement joins TRBV29-1 to TRBJ2-1; TRBD2 might be the D (5 bases). This CDR3 is 11 amino acids long. From germline, CDR1 is SQVTM and CDR2 ANQGSEA. Trimming took off 3 bases at V and 10 bases at J, with 10 bases between the two ends.

The rearrangement uses TRBV5-1 and TRBJ1-1; 7 bases are shared with TRBD1. With V trimmed by 6 bases and J by 6 bases, 11 bases remained unmatched. From germline, CDR1 is SGHRS and CDR2 YFSETQ. The CDR3 length is 14 residues. The CDR3 coding sequence is TGCGCCAGCACCGCAGGGGGAAAGGGGGCTGAAGCTTTCTTT. Protein sequence: CASTAGGKGAEAFF.

The chain employs TRBV2 and TRBJ1-2; the D is unclear. The CDR3 contains 11 residues. Looked up from germline, CDR1 is SNHLY and CDR2 is FYNNEI. Trimming shortened V by 4 bases and J by 13 bases, and 13 bases separated the two germline ends. The CDR3: CASSAEAAPTF. In nucleotides, the CDR3 is TGTGCCAGCAGTGCCGAGGCAGCTCCCACCTTC.

This clone has a single count. The chain employs TRBV27 and TRBJ1-6; D uncertain. V was cut by 3 bases and J by 7 bases, with 10 bases left in between. The CDR3 length is 14 residues. Germline lookup yields CDR1 MNHEY and CDR2 SMNVEV (reference sequence). For the CDR3, the DNA is TGTGCCAGCAGTTTTGGCAGGAGGAATTCACCCCTCCACTTT. This encodes CASSFGRRNSPLHF.

V gene TRBV10-2 combines with J gene TRBJ2-5, with 7 nucleotides matching TRBD2. This CDR3 contains 18 residues. The germline V gene has CDR1 WSHSY and CDR2 SAAADI. The V segment lost 2 bases and the J segment 2 bases; nucleotides outside the gene matches: 14. Written as DNA, the CDR3 is TGCGCCAGCAGTGAGCCGAGCGGGGACCCCATATCTCAAGAGACCCAGTACTTC. Translation: CASSEPSGDPISQETQYF.

This clone was seen a single time. The V call is TRBV7-2, the J call TRBJ2-1; D gene ambiguous. Trimming removed 5 bases from V and 0 bases from J, with 11 bases in between. The CDR3 contains 15 residues. Germline-derived CDR1 and CDR2 are SGHTA and FQGNSA. CDR3 in DNA: TGTGCCAGCAGCCCCCTCAGAGGCTCCTACAATGAGCAGTTCTTC. This encodes CASSPLRGSYNEQFF. Together with reference TRBV7-2 and TRBJ2-1, the CDR3 gives the full variable domain: GAGVSQSPSNKVTEKGKDVELRCDPISGHTALYWYRQSLGQGLEFLIYFQGNSAPDKSGLPSDRFSAERTGGSVSTLTIQRTQQEDSAVYLCASSPLRGSYNEQFFGPGTRLTVL.

The chain links TRBV27 to TRBJ1-2; possible D gene TRBD1, 5 bases. Germline lookup yields CDR1 MNHEY and CDR2 SMNVEV (reference sequence). Trimming removed 2 bases from V and 6 bases from J, with 13 bases in between. This CDR3 has 14 residues. This chain's CDR3 is CASSLGAGFHGYTF. CDR3 in DNA: TGTGCCAGCAGTTTAGGGGCAGGGTTTCATGGCTACACCTTC.

The table lists this clone with many counts. The chain is built from TRBV5-1 and TRBJ2-5; 9 bases align to TRBD1. This CDR3 is built from 15 residues. CDR1 and CDR2 from the germline V gene are SGHRS and YFSETQ. Trimming at V came to 3 bases and at J to 2 bases, leaving 5 bases not matched to a gene. The CDR3 reads CASSSGTGKQETQYF. The CDR3 DNA reads as TGCGCCAGCAGCTCGGGGACAGGGAAACAAGAGACCCAGTACTTC.

CDR3 amino acids: CASSQDARGRTQHF. DNA for the CDR3: TGTGCCAGCAGCCAAGATGCAAGGGGCCGGACCCAGCATTTT. The J gene is TRBJ1-5, the V gene TRBV4-2, with D perhaps TRBD1 (5 bases). CDR1 LGHNA and CDR2 YNFKEQ come from the germline V gene. The CDR3 is made up of 14 amino acids. V was cut by 0 bases and J by 11 bases, with 14 bases left in between.

The chain couples TRBV7-2 to TRBJ2-2, with 7 nucleotides matching TRBD2. CDR1 is SGHTA and CDR2 is FQGNSA in the germline V gene. V trimming: 7 bases; J trimming: 4 bases; junction bases outside the gene matches: 6. CDR3 length: 14 amino acids. In nucleotides, the CDR3 is TGTGCCAGCAAACCCGGGGGGAGCACCGGGGAGCTGTTTTTT. This encodes CASKPGGSTGELFF.

The chain recombines TRBV5-5 with TRBJ1-2; D perhaps matches TRBD1 (5 bases). V lost 4 bases and J lost 0, with 13 bases in between. CDR1 SGHKS and CDR2 YYEKEE come from the germline V gene (reference sequence). CDR3 length: 15 residues. CDR3 region: CASSRLQGTNYGYTF. The CDR3, as DNA: TGTGCCAGCAGCCGGCTCCAGGGTACTAACTATGGCTACACCTTC.

The J gene is TRBJ1-6, the V gene TRBV19, with D possibly being TRBD1 (6 bases). V was pared by 4 bases and J by 7 bases, with 11 bases between. Germline V gene lookup returns CDR1 LNHDA and CDR2 SQIVND (reference sequence). The CDR3 runs 14 residues. CDR3 sequence: CASSTGHSNSPLHF. CDR3 nucleotides: TGTGCCAGTAGTACGGGACATTCAAATTCACCCCTCCACTTT.

The V and J genes are TRBV2 and TRBJ2-1, with a possible D match to TRBD2 (6 bases). Germline V lookup: CDR1 SNHLY, CDR2 FYNNEI. This CDR3 spans 14 amino acids. V dropped 8 bases and J dropped 6 bases, with 17 bases sitting between them. Written as DNA, the CDR3 is TGTGCCAGCTTGACCAGGGCCGGGGGCAATGAGCAGTTCTTC. Translated: CASLTRAGGNEQFF.

The table lists this clone with many counts. The chain joins TRBV7-9 to TRBJ2-3; no definite D call. The V end was cut by 4 bases, the J end by 2 bases, with 16 bases between. CDR1 SEHNR and CDR2 FQNEAQ come from the germline V gene (reference sequence). This CDR3 has 16 amino acids. The CDR3 protein is CASSSGLGRITDTQYF. For the CDR3, the DNA is TGTGCCAGCAGCTCTGGCCTGGGCCGGATCACAGATACGCAGTATTTT.

This chain connects TRBV4-1 to TRBJ2-5; D remains unclear. Looked up from germline, CDR1 is MGHRA and CDR2 is YSYEKL. The length of the CDR3 is 15 residues. V lost 1 base, J lost 0 bases, and 9 bases lay in between. For the CDR3, the DNA is TGCGCCAGCAGCCAAGTAGCCTCGTACCAAGAGACCCAGTACTTC. It specifies CASSQVASYQETQYF.

The gene calls are TRBV10-3 and TRBJ1-1, with D possibly matching TRBD1 (5 bases). The V end was cut by 5 bases, the J end by 1 base, with 5 bases between. This CDR3 is built from 12 residues. From germline, CDR1 is ENHRY and CDR2 SYGVKD. CDR3 bases: TGTGCCATCAGTACAGGGAACACTGAAGCTTTCTTT. This gives the protein CAISTGNTEAFF.

This clone was picked up one time. Other DNA sequences from this sample encode an identical CDR3 as well. V and J are TRBV3-1 (or the pseudogene TRBV3-2) and TRBJ1-1; no clear D gene. The V gene lost 1 base and the J gene lost 4 bases, with 10 bases spanning the gap. Looked up from germline, CDR1 is LGHDT and CDR2 is YNNKEL (reference sequence). This CDR3 region has 14 residues. CDR3 in DNA: TGTGCCAGCAGCCAAGGCCCAGAGGGCACTGAAGCTTTCTTT. Its protein product is CASSQGPEGTEAFF.

V gene TRBV19 combines with J gene TRBJ2-5; 13 bases agree with TRBD2. The CDR3 runs to 16 residues. Germline V gene lookup returns CDR1 LNHDA and CDR2 SQIVND (reference sequence). Unmatched junction bases numbered 8, after V lost 5 bases and J lost 5 bases. CDR3 residues: CASSYGTSGVLETQYF. The CDR3 DNA follows: TGTGCCAGTAGTTATGGGACTAGCGGGGTTCTGGAGACCCAGTACTTC. Full variable domain (missing parts from reference TRBV19 and TRBJ2-5): DGGITQSPKYLFRKEGQNVTLSCEQNLNHDAMYWYRQDPGQGLRLIYYSQIVNDFQKGDIAEGYSVSREKKESFPLTVTSAQKNPTAFYLCASSYGTSGVLETQYFGPGTRLLVL.

This chain connects TRBV9 to TRBJ2-1; 8 bases are shared with TRBD1. J lost 1 base, V lost 2 bases, and 2 bases had no gene match. Germline CDR1 reads SGDLS; CDR2 reads YYNGEE. CDR3 length: 15 residues. The CDR3 nucleotides read TGTGCCAGCAGCGTCGGGACAGGATCCTACAATGAGCAGTTCTTC. Its translation: CASSVGTGSYNEQFF. Looking up the rest from reference TRBV9 and TRBJ2-1 gives the full variable domain: DSGVTQTPKHLITATGQRVTLRCSPRSGDLSVYWYQQSLDQGLQFLIQYYNGEERAKGNILERFSAQQFPDLHSELNLSSLELGDSALYFCASSVGTGSYNEQFFGPGTRLTVL.